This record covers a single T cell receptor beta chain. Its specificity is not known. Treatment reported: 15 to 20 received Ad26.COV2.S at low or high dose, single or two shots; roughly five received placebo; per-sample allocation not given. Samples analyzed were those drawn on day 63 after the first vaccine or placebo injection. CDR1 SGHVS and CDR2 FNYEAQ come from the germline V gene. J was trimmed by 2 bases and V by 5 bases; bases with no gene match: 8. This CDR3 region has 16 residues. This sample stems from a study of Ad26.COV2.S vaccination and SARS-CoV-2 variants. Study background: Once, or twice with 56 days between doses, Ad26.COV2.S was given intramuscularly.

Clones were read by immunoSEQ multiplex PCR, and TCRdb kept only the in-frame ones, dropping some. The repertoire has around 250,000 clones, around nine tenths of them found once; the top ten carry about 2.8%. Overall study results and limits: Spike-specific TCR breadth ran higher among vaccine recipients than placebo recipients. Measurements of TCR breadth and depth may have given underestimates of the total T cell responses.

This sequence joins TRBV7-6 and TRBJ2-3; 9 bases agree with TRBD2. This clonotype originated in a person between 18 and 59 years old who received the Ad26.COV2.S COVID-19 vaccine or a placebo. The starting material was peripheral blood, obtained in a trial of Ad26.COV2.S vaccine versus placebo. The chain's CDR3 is CASSDFSGGPTDTQYF. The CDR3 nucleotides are TGTGCCAGCAGCGACTTTAGCGGGGGCCCCACAGATACGCAGTATTTT.